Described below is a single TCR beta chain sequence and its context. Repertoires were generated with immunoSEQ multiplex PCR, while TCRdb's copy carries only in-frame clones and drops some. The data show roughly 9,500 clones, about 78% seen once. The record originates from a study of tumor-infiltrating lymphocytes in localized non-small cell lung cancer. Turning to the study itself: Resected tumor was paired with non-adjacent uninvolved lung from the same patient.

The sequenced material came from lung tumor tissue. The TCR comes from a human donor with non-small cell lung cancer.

The CDR3 region is CASSSRRQGPNYGYTF. CDR3 DNA: TGTGCCAGCAGCTCCCGGAGACAGGGTCCCAACTATGGCTACACCTTC. The chain uses TRBV7-4 and TRBJ1-2; 7 bases align to TRBD1. This CDR3 spans 16 amino acids. V dropped 4 bases and J dropped 2; count of bases not matched to a gene: 10. Germline V lookup: CDR1 SGHVT, CDR2 SQSDAQ.